The rows below give T cell receptor beta chains drawn from one sample of a study of OX40 agonist ivuxolimab in advanced cancers. Assay used: immunoSEQ multiplex PCR; TCRdb lists only in-frame clones, some missing. The data hold tens of thousands of clones, with around 88% observed a single time. The sequences come from CD4+ or CD8+ T cells sorted from blood, collected in a trial of the OX40 agonist ivuxolimab. These receptors all stem from an adult with an advanced solid tumor such as melanoma, head and neck, liver or kidney cancer. Both conserved end residues are part of each CDR3. A D gene is named only where the DNA matches it firmly. The size entry is marked missing in some rows and otherwise reads once, few, many or a size class.

V gene: TRBV5-1; J gene: TRBJ2-3; D gene: TRBD1; clone size: -; CDR3 DNA: TGCGCCAGCAGCCGAGATGGACAGGGTCGCACAGATACGCAGTATTTT; CDR3 protein: CASSRDGQGRTDTQYF
V gene: TRBV7-2; J gene: TRBJ2-1; D gene: -; clone size: -; CDR3 DNA: TGTGCCAGCAGCTCGCGGACCCTATCCTACAATGAGCAGTTCTTC; CDR3 protein: CASSSRTLSYNEQFF
V gene: TRBV2; J gene: TRBJ2-5; D gene: TRBD1; clone size: -; CDR3 DNA: TGTGCCAGCAGGAGGACAGGGATGGGAGAGACCCAGTACTTC; CDR3 protein: CASRRTGMGETQYF
V gene: TRBV25-1; J gene: TRBJ1-6; D gene: -; clone size: once; CDR3 DNA: TGTGCCAGCAGTGGCCAGGGTTATTCACCCCTCCACTTT; CDR3 protein: CASSGQGYSPLHF
V gene: TRBV30; J gene: TRBJ1-2; D gene: -; clone size: -; CDR3 DNA: TGTGCCTGGAGCCTTAGGGGGGCAAGTGGCTACACCTTC; CDR3 protein: CAWSLRGASGYTF
V gene: TRBV5-4; J gene: TRBJ2-1; D gene: -; clone size: -; CDR3 DNA: TGTGCCAGCAGCTTTTGGGGACCCTACAATGAGCAGTTCTTC; CDR3 protein: CASSFWGPYNEQFF
V gene: TRBV6-5; J gene: TRBJ1-2; D gene: -; clone size: -; CDR3 DNA: TGTGCCAGCACTTCCTTCGCTAACTATGGCTACACCTTC; CDR3 protein: CASTSFANYGYTF
V gene: TRBV7-7; J gene: TRBJ2-5; D gene: TRBD1; clone size: -; CDR3 DNA: TGTGCTAGCAGCTTAGGGACAGGATGGGAGACCCAGTACTTC; CDR3 protein: CASSLGTGWETQYF
V gene: TRBV21-1; J gene: TRBJ2-1; D gene: -; clone size: -; CDR3 DNA: TGTGCCAGCAGCACGTGGTATATAAGCTCCTACAATGAGCAGTTCTTC; CDR3 protein: CASSTWYISSYNEQFF
V gene: TRBV11-2; J gene: TRBJ2-7; D gene: -; clone size: -; CDR3 DNA: TGTGCCAGCAGCTTAGTAACCTTACCCGAGCAGTACTTC; CDR3 protein: CASSLVTLPEQYF
V gene: TRBV6-5; J gene: TRBJ2-7; D gene: TRBD2; clone size: -; CDR3 DNA: TGTGCCAGCAAAAGGGGAGGGGTTTCTGGGGAGCAGTACTTC; CDR3 protein: CASKRGGVSGEQYF
V gene: TRBV5-1; J gene: TRBJ2-5; D gene: TRBD2; clone size: -; CDR3 DNA: TGCGCCAGCCACGACCTAGCGGGAGGGACCCAAGAGACCCAGTACTTC; CDR3 protein: CASHDLAGGTQETQYF
V gene: TRBV7-3; J gene: TRBJ2-7; D gene: TRBD2; clone size: -; CDR3 DNA: TGTGCCAGCAGCTCGACTAGCGGGAGAGGTAACGAGCAGTACTTC; CDR3 protein: CASSSTSGRGNEQYF
V gene: TRBV5-8; J gene: TRBJ2-7; D gene: TRBD1; clone size: once; CDR3 DNA: TGTGCCAGCAGCTTGGGGGACAGGGCCTCGATGGAGCAGTACTTC; CDR3 protein: CASSLGDRASMEQYF
V gene: TRBV11-2; J gene: TRBJ1-3; D gene: TRBD1; clone size: -; CDR3 DNA: TGTGCCAGCAGCCATCCCGGGGGGACAGGGGACTCTGGAAACACCATATATTTT; CDR3 protein: CASSHPGGTGDSGNTIYF
V gene: TRBV2; J gene: TRBJ2-5; D gene: -; clone size: -; CDR3 DNA: TGTGCCAGCAGTTTTTCTACCCTGGACCTGGGGACCCAGTACTTC; CDR3 protein: CASSFSTLDLGTQYF
V gene: TRBV2; J gene: TRBJ2-7; D gene: -; clone size: -; CDR3 DNA: TGTGCCAGCAGTGCACGGAGGGGGGCATACGAGCAGTACTTC; CDR3 protein: CASSARRGAYEQYF
V gene: TRBV7-3; J gene: TRBJ2-5; D gene: -; clone size: -; CDR3 DNA: TGTGCCAGCAGCTCGACCCCAGGGGAGACCCAGTACTTC; CDR3 protein: CASSSTPGETQYF
V gene: TRBV2; J gene: TRBJ2-3; D gene: -; clone size: -; CDR3 DNA: TGTGCCAGCAGTGCAGGTTCAGATACGCAGTATTTT; CDR3 protein: CASSAGSDTQYF
V gene: TRBV29-1; J gene: TRBJ1-5; D gene: -; clone size: -; CDR3 DNA: TGCAGCGTTGGAACCGGTGGCGGCCGGCAGCCCCAGCATTTT; CDR3 protein: CSVGTGGGRQPQHF
V gene: TRBV5-4; J gene: TRBJ2-1; D gene: TRBD2; clone size: -; CDR3 DNA: TGTGCCAGCAGCTGGGGACTAGCGGGCTACAATGAGCAGTTCTTC; CDR3 protein: CASSWGLAGYNEQFF
V gene: TRBV4-2; J gene: TRBJ2-7; D gene: -; clone size: once; CDR3 DNA: TGTGCCAGCAGCCAAGGGTCCCACTACGAGCAGTACTTC; CDR3 protein: CASSQGSHYEQYF
V gene: TRBV19; J gene: TRBJ1-2; D gene: -; clone size: -; CDR3 DNA: TGTGCCAGTGGGGTGATAGGGCCCGTTCAGACCTTC; CDR3 protein: CASGVIGPVQTF
V gene: TRBV29-1; J gene: TRBJ1-2; D gene: -; clone size: -; CDR3 DNA: TGCAGCGTTGGGGTCCCGGGGGGGAATGGCTACACCTTC; CDR3 protein: CSVGVPGGNGYTF
V gene: TRBV19; J gene: TRBJ2-1; D gene: -; clone size: -; CDR3 DNA: TGTGCCAGTTCGCCCTTGATAAATAACAATGAGCAGTTCTTC; CDR3 protein: CASSPLINNNEQFF
V gene: TRBV28; J gene: TRBJ2-3; D gene: -; clone size: -; CDR3 DNA: TGTGCCAGCAGCCCCCAGGGCAGCGTAAATAGGGATACGCAGTATTTT; CDR3 protein: CASSPQGSVNRDTQYF
V gene: TRBV30; J gene: TRBJ2-5; D gene: TRBD2; clone size: -; CDR3 DNA: TGTGCCTGGAGTGAGATGGGACTAGCGGGAGGTGAGACCCAGTACTTC; CDR3 protein: CAWSEMGLAGGETQYF
V gene: TRBV4-2; J gene: TRBJ2-7; D gene: -; clone size: once; CDR3 DNA: TGTGCCAGCAGCCTTGAGAGAGTCTCCTACGAGCAGTACTTC; CDR3 protein: CASSLERVSYEQYF
V gene: TRBV7-2; J gene: TRBJ2-3; D gene: -; clone size: -; CDR3 DNA: TGTGCCAGCAGCTCAGGGAAGTTGGTTACAGATACGCAGTATTTT; CDR3 protein: CASSSGKLVTDTQYF
V gene: TRBV9; J gene: TRBJ2-7; D gene: TRBD1; clone size: -; CDR3 DNA: TGTGCCAGCAGCCGGGATGGGGGACAGGGTAACAAGCAGTACTTC; CDR3 protein: CASSRDGGQGNKQYF
V gene: TRBV29-1; J gene: TRBJ2-1; D gene: TRBD2; clone size: -; CDR3 DNA: TGCAGCGTTGAAGGGCTAGCGGCCTACAATGAGCAGTTCTTC; CDR3 protein: CSVEGLAAYNEQFF
V gene: TRBV15; J gene: TRBJ2-5; D gene: -; clone size: -; CDR3 DNA: TGTGCCACCAGCAGAGATGGGCGGGAGACCCAGTACTTC; CDR3 protein: CATSRDGRETQYF
V gene: TRBV6-1; J gene: TRBJ2-1; D gene: TRBD1; clone size: -; CDR3 DNA: TGTGCCAGCAGTCTACAGGGGCCACAGCAGTTCTTC; CDR3 protein: CASSLQGPQQFF
V gene: TRBV6-1; J gene: TRBJ1-3; D gene: -; clone size: -; CDR3 DNA: TGTGCCGGGGGCAGGGAAGGTTTGGGAGGAAACACCATATATTTT; CDR3 protein: CAGGREGLGGNTIYF
V gene: TRBV7-2; J gene: TRBJ2-5; D gene: TRBD2; clone size: -; CDR3 DNA: TGTGCCAGCAGCCCGGTCCTAGCGGGACAAGAGACCCAGTACTTC; CDR3 protein: CASSPVLAGQETQYF
V gene: TRBV5-1; J gene: TRBJ2-3; D gene: -; clone size: -; CDR3 DNA: TGCGCCAGCAGCTTGGATGTGGGGGGCGCATTTACAGATACGCAGTATTTT; CDR3 protein: CASSLDVGGAFTDTQYF
V gene: TRBV20-1; J gene: TRBJ2-5; D gene: -; clone size: -; CDR3 DNA: TGCAGTGCGAGGCGGGAGACCCAGTACTTC; CDR3 protein: CSARRETQYF
V gene: TRBV21-1; J gene: TRBJ1-5; D gene: -; clone size: -; CDR3 DNA: TGTGCCAGCAGAGGATTATACGGACAGCTCAATCAGCCCCAGCATTTT; CDR3 protein: CASRGLYGQLNQPQHF
V gene: TRBV7-9; J gene: TRBJ2-2; D gene: TRBD1; clone size: once; CDR3 DNA: TGTGCCACCCCGAGACAGGGGCAAGTTTTCGCGAACACCGGGGAGCTGTTTTTT; CDR3 protein: CATPRQGQVFANTGELFF
V gene: TRBV2; J gene: TRBJ2-7; D gene: TRBD1; clone size: few; CDR3 DNA: TGTGCCAGCAGGGGGGACAGATACGAGCAGTACTTC; CDR3 protein: CASRGDRYEQYF
V gene: TRBV4-2; J gene: TRBJ2-3; D gene: TRBD2; clone size: few; CDR3 DNA: TGTGCCAGCAGCCAGACCTCAGCGGGGGGCACAGATACGCAGTATTTT; CDR3 protein: CASSQTSAGGTDTQYF
V gene: TRBV28; J gene: TRBJ1-5; D gene: -; clone size: -; CDR3 DNA: TGTGCCAGCAGTTCCCCGGGGGCTCGGAGCAATCAGCCCCAGCATTTT; CDR3 protein: CASSSPGARSNQPQHF